What follows is one T cell receptor beta chain and its context. This clonotype was seen at least ten times. Its binding antigen is unknown. Base qualities are not at hand, and no much larger clone is one base apart. Every donor was a healthy Caucasian. Miltenyi CD45RO+ enrichment and human naive T-cell isolation kits were used to isolate memory (CD45RO+) and naive T cells from PBMC. This specimen belongs to a study of identical twins (TCRdb year 2016). Describing the broader study: To test whether fetal clonotypes persist, the study used deep sequencing on TCR alpha and beta repertoires from monozygotic twins, unrelated adults of various ages, and cord blood. Replicate twin experiments were performed at different times using different library preparation protocols to rule out contamination. The paper as a whole reports these results and caveats: Zero-insertion analyses could be partly confounded by invariant T cells such as MAIT and iNKT, though diverse VJ usage argued against such confounding for most clonotypes. In beta out-of-frame sequences, excess twin sharing was weaker, because having fewer shared sequences lowered the signal-to-noise ratio. In monozygotic twins, recombination models systematically underestimated out-of-frame TCR alpha sharing, but the models matched the sharing seen between unrelated individuals. Out-of-frame TCR alpha sequences shared between twins showed an excess of low generation-probability sequences compared with coincidental sharing between unrelated individuals. Because the same donors could not be followed over many years, the conclusions relied on cross-sectional statistical analysis. Abundant cord blood beta clonotypes carried fewer insertions; young adult naive repertoires showed a weaker similar trend, while memory repertoires showed none.

Library preparation employed 5' RACE. The sequencer listed for this sample is Illumina HiSeq 2000. Template switching added a universal primer binding site, and the final cDNA carried a unique molecular identifier that allowed TCR cDNA molecules to be counted accurately. First-strand cDNA for TCR alpha and beta chains was synthesized from specific primers in the conserved constant-segment region. To control for contamination, every cDNA library carried two barcodes: a SMART-Mk sample barcode plus Illumina barcodes. Two successive PCR steps introduced TruSeq adapter sequences along with Illumina sample barcodes. Sequencing of the TCR alpha and beta cDNA libraries was done on the Illumina HiSeq platform using custom primers. Regarding the original processing steps: MiGEC was used to process raw reads and extract unique molecular identifiers, and MiXCR was used to find CDR3 positions. For each individual, recombination models were inferred using an EM algorithm with the repgenHMM and IGoR tools. Shared clonotypes were analyzed with the tcR package in R, and sharing was normalized by the product of cloneset sizes. Out-of-frame nonproductive sequences were analyzed to study raw recombination free of thymic and clonal selection effects. The public reads were quality trimmed at Q25 with fastp and then assembled into clones with MiXCR by TCRdb, keeping productive beta chains. Each record represents a unique CDR3 protein, reported with the most common genes and DNA among its rows. The V and J calls reflect TCRdb's pipeline rather than the authors' work. The table for this sample lists 100,000 to 110,000 distinct CDR3 sequences; 4.5% to 6.5% of them were counted only once. About 12% of the sample rests with the top ten.

According to the germline V gene, CDR1 reads MDHEN and CDR2 reads SYDVKM. Compared with germline, V lacks 3 bases and J lacks 4 bases; bases without a gene match: 5. The CDR3 starts with the cysteine, ends with the phenylalanine, and has 15 residues. Only the CDR3 DNA is retained, 45 bases long and in frame from the first base. The sample taken for sequencing was memory T cells sorted from blood. This sample's cell subset or site label indicates: CD45RO+ enriched T cells. The receptor's source is a woman in her forties or fifties in good health. The chain was built from TRBV28 and TRBJ2-3, with 9 bases matching TRBD2. CDR3 sequence: CASSLVAGAADTQYF. The bases read TGTGCCAGCAGTTTGGTAGCGGGGGCGGCAGATACGCAGTATTTT.